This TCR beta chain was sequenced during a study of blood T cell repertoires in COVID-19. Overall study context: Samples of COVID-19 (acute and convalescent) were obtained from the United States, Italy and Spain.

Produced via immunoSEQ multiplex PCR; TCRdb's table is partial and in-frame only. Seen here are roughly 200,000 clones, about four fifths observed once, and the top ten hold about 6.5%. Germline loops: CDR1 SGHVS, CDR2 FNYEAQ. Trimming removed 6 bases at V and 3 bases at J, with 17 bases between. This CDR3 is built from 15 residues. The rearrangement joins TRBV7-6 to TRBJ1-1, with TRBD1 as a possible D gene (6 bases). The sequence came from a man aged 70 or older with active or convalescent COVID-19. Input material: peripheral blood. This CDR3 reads CASRDQGSEHTEAFF. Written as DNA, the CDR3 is TGTGCCAGCAGGGACCAGGGGAGCGAGCACACTGAAGCTTTCTTT. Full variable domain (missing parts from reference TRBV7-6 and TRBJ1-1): GAGVSQSPRYKVTKRGQDVALRCDPISGHVSLYWYRQALGQGPEFLTYFNYEAQQDKSGLPNDRFSAERPEGSISTLTIQRTEQRDSAMYRCASRDQGSEHTEAFFGQGTRLTVV.